This T cell receptor (beta chain) was captured by sequencing in a study of tumor-infiltrating lymphocytes in primary liver carcinoma. Without any cell sorting, roughly 20-32 mg of bulk tissue yielded co-extracted RNA and DNA. The patients, who had chronic HBV infection, were treatment-naive (untreated). Whole-study results and caveats: When set against blood, tumors had a significantly higher top-250-clone fraction (p = 0.039).

Starting from 500 ng of total RNA, TCR beta cDNA was produced with a primer in the constant region. For TCR beta, libraries were produced by three nested multiplex PCR rounds using slightly modified ARM-PCR. Both of the initial two PCR rounds ran for approximately 10 cycles and employed TRBV1-TRBV30 forward primers alongside a C-beta reverse primer. TCRdb re-analysed the multiplex PCR reads in MiXCR, keeping a single row per CDR3 protein. The sample yields approximately 46,000 distinct CDR3 sequences, roughly 77% seen once. Notes on this clonotype: No antigen is known for it.

CDR3 length: 14 residues. After removal of 3 bases from V and 2 bases from J, the junction contained 2 bases not matched to a gene. CDR1 is SGHAT, CDR2 FQNNGV, per germline. The rearrangement joins TRBV11-2 to TRBJ2-3; 7 bases are shared with TRBD2. Sequenced input: tumor-adjacent normal liver tissue. The receptor's source is a woman aged 25 to 39 with primary liver carcinoma and hepatitis B virus infection. In nucleotides, the CDR3 is TGTGCCAGCAGCTTCAAGCGGGACACAGATACGCAGTATTTT. It is translated as CASSFKRDTDTQYF.